A selection of T cell receptor beta chains follows, all from one sample in a study of identical twins. TCRdb itself ran the 5' RACE reads through MiXCR, one entry per CDR3 protein. The repertoire consists of about 460,000 distinct CDR3 sequences, with 14% occurring once and the leading ten covering around 0.52%. These data also formed part of another study, on yellow fever vaccine responses in identical twins.

The specimen was CD4+ T cells sorted from blood. The origin of the receptors is a young woman in good health. CDR3s include the opening cysteine and the closing phenylalanine or tryptophan. A D gene is named only where the DNA matches it firmly. For some rows the clone size is stated as once, few or many, or as a class when expanded; others skip it.

CDR3 protein	CDR3 DNA	D gene	V gene	J gene	clone size
CASSSPGGQTQYF	TGCGCCAGCAGCTCGCCCGGGGGCCAGACCCAGTACTTC	.	TRBV5-1	TRBJ2-5	.
CASSDRRNEQFF	TGTGCCAGCAGTGATAGAAGAAATGAGCAGTTCTTC	.	TRBV2	TRBJ2-1	many
CSASPPSYNEQFF	TGCAGTGCTAGCCCGCCCTCCTACAATGAGCAGTTCTTC	.	TRBV20-1	TRBJ2-1	few
CASRDSPAQYF	TGTGCCAGCAGAGACAGCCCCGCGCAGTATTTT	.	TRBV2	TRBJ2-3	.
CASSPTPVYEQYF	TGTGCCAGCAGTCCCACCCCAGTTTACGAGCAGTACTTC	.	TRBV28	TRBJ2-7	few
CSCETGGTDTQYF	TGCAGCTGCGAGACAGGGGGCACAGATACGCAGTATTTT	TRBD1	TRBV29-1	TRBJ2-3	few
CASSLETGQNEKLFF	TGTGCCAGCAGCCTTGAGACGGGACAGAATGAAAAACTGTTTTTT	TRBD1	TRBV7-9	TRBJ1-4	many
CASLGRGEQYF	TGTGCCAGCCTAGGCCGGGGAGAGCAGTACTTC	.	TRBV12-3/TRBV12-4	TRBJ2-7	few
CSVHTGGKETQYF	TGCAGCGTCCACACAGGGGGCAAGGAGACCCAGTACTTC	TRBD1	TRBV29-1	TRBJ2-5	many
CASSLGLIKTQYF	TGTGCCAGCAGTTTAGGCCTAATCAAGACCCAGTACTTC	.	TRBV12-3/TRBV12-4	TRBJ2-5	.
CSARITSGRAGEQFF	TGCAGTGCTAGGATTACTAGCGGGAGGGCAGGAGAGCAGTTCTTC	TRBD2	TRBV20-1	TRBJ2-1	few
CASSGGVRALQETQYF	TGTGCCAGCAGTGGGGGGGTCCGTGCGCTCCAAGAGACCCAGTACTTC	TRBD2	TRBV7-9	TRBJ2-5	.
CASSLAGVEEQFF	TGTGCCAGCAGTTTAGCGGGAGTGGAGGAGCAGTTCTTC	TRBD2	TRBV28	TRBJ2-1	few
CASSPKGRSINNEQFF	TGTGCCAGCAGCCCCAAGGGACGCAGTATAAACAATGAGCAGTTCTTC	.	TRBV7-3	TRBJ2-1	.
CASSDLSGRPSYEQYF	TGTGCCAGCAGCGACCTTAGCGGGAGGCCATCCTACGAGCAGTACTTC	TRBD2	TRBV6-2/TRBV6-3	TRBJ2-7	.
CASSRQGEGETQYF	TGTGCCAGCAGCCGACAGGGAGAAGGAGAGACCCAGTACTTC	TRBD1	TRBV5-7	TRBJ2-5	few
CATSREAEQFF	TGTGCCACCAGCAGAGAGGCAGAGCAGTTCTTC	.	TRBV15	TRBJ2-1	.